This T cell receptor (beta chain) was retrieved from a study of T cell responses to AZD1222 COVID-19 vaccine. The protocol was immunoSEQ multiplex PCR, while the TCRdb copy is restricted to in-frame clones and leaves out a portion. The data show under 150,000 clones, 85% to 95% seen once. Germline-derived CDR1 and CDR2 are SGHTA and FQGNSA. V gave up 5 bases and J gave up 7 bases; unmatched junction bases: 11. CDR3 length equals 14 residues. V and J are TRBV7-2 and TRBJ2-7; 7 bases match TRBD1. The receptor's source is an adult in good health. Specimen: peripheral blood, collected on day 0 of AZD1222 vaccination. DNA of the CDR3: TGTGCCAGCAGCGCCGGGACAGCTTACGAGGAGCAGTACTTC. Translating gives CASSAGTAYEEQYF.